These 8 T cell receptor beta chains came from one sample sequenced in a study of T cell responses to AZD1222 COVID-19 vaccine. TCRdb keeps only in-frame clones here, not all; method: immunoSEQ multiplex PCR. In the table there are roughly 65,000 clones, 88% of which are singletons. The starting material was peripheral blood, obtained on day 0 of AZD1222 vaccination. Receptors were obtained from an adult in good health.

V is TRBV7-9 and J is TRBJ1-4; the match to TRBD1 covers 9 bases. The CDR3 is 16 amino acids. Germline V gene lookup returns CDR1 SEHNR and CDR2 FQNEAQ (reference sequence). Trimming at V came to 5 bases and at J to 7 bases, leaving 11 bases not matched to a gene. CDR3 nucleotides: TGTGCCAGCAGCGAAGGAGACAGGGGGACTGTTGAAAAACTGTTTTTT. Translation gives CASSEGDRGTVEKLFF.

The J gene is TRBJ1-5, the V gene TRBV19; 10 nucleotides line up with TRBD1. J was trimmed by 7 bases and V by 5 bases; bases with no gene match: 11. CDR3 length: 16 amino acids. Germline assignment: CDR1 LNHDA and CDR2 SQIVND (reference sequence). CDR3 DNA sequence: TGTGCCAGTAGTGAACCGGGACAGGGGATAGGGCAGCCCCAGCATTTT. Protein sequence: CASSEPGQGIGQPQHF.

The chain employs TRBV6-4 and TRBJ1-6; tentatively, D is TRBD1 (5 bases). Trimming removed 4 bases from V and 5 bases from J, with 9 bases in between. The CDR3 has 14 residues. Germline loops: CDR1 MRHNA, CDR2 SNTAGT. DNA for the CDR3: TGTGCCAGCAGTGTGGCGGGGGATAATTCACCCCTCCACTTT. It codes for CASSVAGDNSPLHF.

The chain uses TRBV6-5 and TRBJ1-6; D is ambiguous. CDR3 length equals 11 residues. V lost 6 bases, J lost 8 bases, and 5 bases lay in between. The germline CDR1 and CDR2 sequences are MNHEY and SVGAGI. DNA of the CDR3: TGTGCCAGCAGAGGTTATTCACCCCTCCACTTT. The encoded protein is CASRGYSPLHF.

The chain couples TRBV5-1 to TRBJ2-1; D gene uncertain. Trimming took 3 bases from V and 9 from J, leaving 13 bases between them. This CDR3 comprises 13 residues. From germline, CDR1 is SGHRS and CDR2 YFSETQ. The chain's CDR3 is CASSSTPTGEQFF. The CDR3 DNA follows: TGCGCCAGCAGCTCCACTCCAACCGGTGAGCAGTTCTTC. The full variable domain, its missing parts supplied by reference TRBV5-1 and TRBJ2-1, is KAGVTQTPRYLIKTRGQQVTLSCSPISGHRSVSWYQQTPGQGLQFLFEYFSETQRNKGNFPGRFSGRQFSNSRSEMNVSTLELGDSALYLCASSSTPTGEQFFGPGTRLTVL.

The chain employs TRBV4-1 and TRBJ2-7, with 10 nucleotides matching TRBD1. The CDR3 runs to 15 residues. CDR1 and CDR2 from the germline V gene are MGHRA and YSYEKL. J gave up 3 bases and V 7 bases, and 9 bases lay outside the gene matches. In DNA, the CDR3 is TGCGCCAGCACCGAAATCGGGACAGGGGACTACGAGCAGTACTTC. Its translation is CASTEIGTGDYEQYF.

The chain combines TRBV18 with TRBJ2-1; D remains ambiguous. The V and J ends lost 1 base and 7 bases respectively, with 11 bases between them. From germline, CDR1 is KGHSH and CDR2 LQKENI. There are 14 residues in the CDR3. CDR3: CASSPLNSGNEQFF. The CDR3 DNA reads as TGTGCCAGCTCACCACTTAATAGTGGAAATGAGCAGTTCTTC.

The chain carries TRBV6-5 and TRBJ2-7, with 7 nucleotides matching TRBD2. The CDR3 extends over 15 amino acids. Looked up from germline, CDR1 is MNHEY and CDR2 is SVGAGI. Trimming removed 5 bases from V and 3 bases from J; junction bases left unmatched: 10. CDR3 sequence reads: CASSRPGLTGYEQYF. Written as DNA, the CDR3 is TGTGCCAGCAGTCGACCGGGACTAACCGGCTACGAGCAGTACTTC.